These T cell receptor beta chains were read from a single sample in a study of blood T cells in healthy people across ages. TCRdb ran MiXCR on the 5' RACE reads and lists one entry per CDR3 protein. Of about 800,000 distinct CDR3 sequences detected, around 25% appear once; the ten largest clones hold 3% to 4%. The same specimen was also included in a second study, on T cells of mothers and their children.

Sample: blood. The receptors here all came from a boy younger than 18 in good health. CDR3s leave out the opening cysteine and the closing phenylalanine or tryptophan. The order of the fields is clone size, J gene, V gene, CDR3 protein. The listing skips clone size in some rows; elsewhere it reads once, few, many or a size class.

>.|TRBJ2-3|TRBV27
ASSLASSGNTQY
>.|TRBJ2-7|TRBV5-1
ASKEGLASSYEQY
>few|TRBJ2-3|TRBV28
ASNGQAYTDTQY
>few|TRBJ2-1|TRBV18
ASSPDREYNEQF
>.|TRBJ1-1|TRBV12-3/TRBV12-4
ASSFNLGGFEAF
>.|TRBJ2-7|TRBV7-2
ASSLALDIGWTYEQY
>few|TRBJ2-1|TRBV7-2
ASSFMLGGTYNEQF
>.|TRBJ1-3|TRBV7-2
ASSLGKTGGNTIY
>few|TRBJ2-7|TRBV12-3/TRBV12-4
ASSPRTAVGSGQY
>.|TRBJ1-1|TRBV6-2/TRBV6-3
ASSPRGAEAF
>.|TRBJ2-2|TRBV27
ASSSGQGWANTGELF
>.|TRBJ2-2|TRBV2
ASSETENTGELF
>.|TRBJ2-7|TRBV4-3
ASSQDRGQGYEQY
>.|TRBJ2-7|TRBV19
ASSIVSRLDYEQY
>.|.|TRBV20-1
SVLRGANSYEQY
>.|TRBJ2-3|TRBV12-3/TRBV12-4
ASSSDRDLTDTQY
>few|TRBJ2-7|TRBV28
ASSLLTGTNYEQY
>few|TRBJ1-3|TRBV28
ASRTNRILSGNTIY
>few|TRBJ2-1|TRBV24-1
ATSLSMREIDNEQF
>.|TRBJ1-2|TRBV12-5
ASGSRRQGLAYGYT
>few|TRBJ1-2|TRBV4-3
ASSQDVREVPYT